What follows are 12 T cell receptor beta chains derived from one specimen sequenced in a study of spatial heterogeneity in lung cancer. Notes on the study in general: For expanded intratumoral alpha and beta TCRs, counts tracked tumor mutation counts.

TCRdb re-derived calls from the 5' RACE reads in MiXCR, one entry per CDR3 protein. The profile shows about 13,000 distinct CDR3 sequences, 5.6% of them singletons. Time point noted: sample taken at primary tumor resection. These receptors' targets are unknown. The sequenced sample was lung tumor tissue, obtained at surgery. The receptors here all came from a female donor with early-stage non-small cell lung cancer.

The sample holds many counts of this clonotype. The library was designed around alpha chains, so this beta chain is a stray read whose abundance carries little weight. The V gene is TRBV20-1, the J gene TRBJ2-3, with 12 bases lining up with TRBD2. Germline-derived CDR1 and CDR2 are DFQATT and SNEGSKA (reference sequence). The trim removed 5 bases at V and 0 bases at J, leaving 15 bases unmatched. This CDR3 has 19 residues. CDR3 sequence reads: CSAATGTSGLLSSTDTQYF. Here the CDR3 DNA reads TGCAGTGCTGCAACCGGGACTAGCGGGCTGCTCTCTAGCACAGATACGCAGTATTTT.

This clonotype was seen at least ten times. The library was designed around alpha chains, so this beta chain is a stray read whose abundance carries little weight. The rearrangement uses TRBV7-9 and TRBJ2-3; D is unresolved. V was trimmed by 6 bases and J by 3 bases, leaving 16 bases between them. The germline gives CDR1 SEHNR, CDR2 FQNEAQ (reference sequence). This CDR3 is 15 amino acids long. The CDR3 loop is CASSSFGQATDTQYF. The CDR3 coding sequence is TGTGCCAGCAGTTCGTTTGGGCAGGCGACAGATACGCAGTATTTT.

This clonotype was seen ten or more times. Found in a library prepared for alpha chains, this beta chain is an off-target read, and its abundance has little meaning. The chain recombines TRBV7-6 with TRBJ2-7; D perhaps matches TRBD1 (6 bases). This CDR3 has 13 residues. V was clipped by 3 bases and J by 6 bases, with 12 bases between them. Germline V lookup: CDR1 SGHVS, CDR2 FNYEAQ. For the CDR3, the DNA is TGTGCCAGCAGCTTGGGCAGGGGCTCCGAGCAGTACTTC. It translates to CASSLGRGSEQYF.

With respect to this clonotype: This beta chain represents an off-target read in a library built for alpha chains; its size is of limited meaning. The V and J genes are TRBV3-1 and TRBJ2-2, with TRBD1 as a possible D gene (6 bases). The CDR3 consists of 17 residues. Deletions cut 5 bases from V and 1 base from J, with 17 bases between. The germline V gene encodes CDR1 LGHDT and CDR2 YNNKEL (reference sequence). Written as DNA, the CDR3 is TGTGCCAGCAGCTACGGTTTGGGACATATGAACACCGGGGAGCTGTTTTTT. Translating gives CASSYGLGHMNTGELFF.

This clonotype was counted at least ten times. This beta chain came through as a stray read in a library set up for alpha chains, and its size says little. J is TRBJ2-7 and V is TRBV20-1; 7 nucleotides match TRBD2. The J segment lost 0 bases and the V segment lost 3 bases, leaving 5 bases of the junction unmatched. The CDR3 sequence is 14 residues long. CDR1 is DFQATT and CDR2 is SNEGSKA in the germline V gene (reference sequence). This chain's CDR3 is CSASGGLNSYEQYF. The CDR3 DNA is TGCAGTGCTAGTGGGGGACTAAACTCCTACGAGCAGTACTTC.

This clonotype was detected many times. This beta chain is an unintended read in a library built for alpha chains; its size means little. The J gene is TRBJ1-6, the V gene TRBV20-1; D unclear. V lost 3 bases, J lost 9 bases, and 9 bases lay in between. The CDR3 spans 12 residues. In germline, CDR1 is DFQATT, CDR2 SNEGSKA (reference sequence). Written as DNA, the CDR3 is TGCAGTGCTAGGCTGGCCGGTTCACCCCTCCACTTT. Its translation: CSARLAGSPLHF.

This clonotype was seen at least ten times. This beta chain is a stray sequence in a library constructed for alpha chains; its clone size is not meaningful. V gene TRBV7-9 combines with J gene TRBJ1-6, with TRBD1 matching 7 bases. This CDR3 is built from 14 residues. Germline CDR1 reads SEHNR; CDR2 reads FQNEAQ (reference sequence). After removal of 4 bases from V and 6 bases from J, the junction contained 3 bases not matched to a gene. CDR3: CASSSTGSNSPLHF. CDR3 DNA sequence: TGTGCCAGCAGCTCGACAGGGAGTAATTCACCCCTCCACTTT.

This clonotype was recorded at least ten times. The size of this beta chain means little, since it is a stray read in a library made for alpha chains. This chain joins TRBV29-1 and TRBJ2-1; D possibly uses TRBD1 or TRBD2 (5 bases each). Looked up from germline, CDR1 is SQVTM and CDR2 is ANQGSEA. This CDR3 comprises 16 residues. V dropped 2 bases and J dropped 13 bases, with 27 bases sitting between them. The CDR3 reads CSVESRGVEFGAGQFF. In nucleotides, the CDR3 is TGCAGCGTTGAAAGCAGAGGGGTAGAATTTGGGGCTGGACAGTTCTTC.

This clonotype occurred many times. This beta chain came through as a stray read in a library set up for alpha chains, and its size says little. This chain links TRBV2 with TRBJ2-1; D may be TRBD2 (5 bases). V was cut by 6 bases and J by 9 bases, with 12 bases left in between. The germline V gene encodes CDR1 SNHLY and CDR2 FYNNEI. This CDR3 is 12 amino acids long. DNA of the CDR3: TGTGCCAGCAGGCTAAGCGGACCTGAGCAGTTCTTC. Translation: CASRLSGPEQFF.

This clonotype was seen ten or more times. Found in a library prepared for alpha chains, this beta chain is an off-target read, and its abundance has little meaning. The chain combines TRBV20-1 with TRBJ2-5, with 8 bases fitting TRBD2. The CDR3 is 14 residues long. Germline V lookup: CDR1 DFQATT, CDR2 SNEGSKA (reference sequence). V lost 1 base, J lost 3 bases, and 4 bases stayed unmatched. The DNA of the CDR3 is TGCAGTGCTAGAGTAGGACTAGCTAAAGAGACCCAGTACTTC. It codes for CSARVGLAKETQYF.

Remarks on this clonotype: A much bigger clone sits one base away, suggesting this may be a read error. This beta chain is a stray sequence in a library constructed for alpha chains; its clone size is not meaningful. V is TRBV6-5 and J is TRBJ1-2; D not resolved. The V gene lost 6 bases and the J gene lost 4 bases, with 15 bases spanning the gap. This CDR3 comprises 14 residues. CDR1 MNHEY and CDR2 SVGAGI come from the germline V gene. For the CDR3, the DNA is TGTGCCAGCAGATACGAGGGTTCGGGCTATGGCTACACCTTC. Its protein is CASRYEGSGYGYTF.

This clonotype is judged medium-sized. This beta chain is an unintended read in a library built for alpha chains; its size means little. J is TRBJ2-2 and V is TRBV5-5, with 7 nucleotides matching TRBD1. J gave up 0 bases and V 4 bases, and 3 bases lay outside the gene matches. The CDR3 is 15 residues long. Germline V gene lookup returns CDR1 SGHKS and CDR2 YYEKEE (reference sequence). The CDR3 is CASSPQGTNTGELFF. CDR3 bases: TGTGCCAGCAGCCCACAGGGGACGAACACCGGGGAGCTGTTTTTT.